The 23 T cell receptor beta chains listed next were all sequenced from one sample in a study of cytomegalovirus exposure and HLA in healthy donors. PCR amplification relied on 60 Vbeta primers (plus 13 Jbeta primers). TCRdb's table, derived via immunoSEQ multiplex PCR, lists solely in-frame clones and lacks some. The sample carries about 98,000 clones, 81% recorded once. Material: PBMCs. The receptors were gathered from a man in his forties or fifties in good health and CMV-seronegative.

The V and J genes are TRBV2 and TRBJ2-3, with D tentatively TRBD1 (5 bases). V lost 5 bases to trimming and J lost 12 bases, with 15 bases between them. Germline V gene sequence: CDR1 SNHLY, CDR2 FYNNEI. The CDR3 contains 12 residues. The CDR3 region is CASSYDRRIQYF. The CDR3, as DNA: TGTGCCAGCAGTTACGACAGACGGATCCAGTATTTT.

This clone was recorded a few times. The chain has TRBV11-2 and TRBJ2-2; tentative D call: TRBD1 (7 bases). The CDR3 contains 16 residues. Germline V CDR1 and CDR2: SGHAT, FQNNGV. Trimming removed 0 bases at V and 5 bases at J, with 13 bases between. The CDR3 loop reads CASSLDRAGGTGELFF. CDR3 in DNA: TGTGCCAGCAGCTTAGATCGGGCAGGGGGGACCGGGGAGCTGTTTTTT.

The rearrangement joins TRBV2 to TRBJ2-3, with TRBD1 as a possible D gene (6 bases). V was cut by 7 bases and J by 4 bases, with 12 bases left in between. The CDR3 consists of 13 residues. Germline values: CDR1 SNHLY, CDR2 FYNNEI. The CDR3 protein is CASNRDISDTQYF. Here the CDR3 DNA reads TGTGCCAGCAACCGGGACATTTCAGATACGCAGTATTTT. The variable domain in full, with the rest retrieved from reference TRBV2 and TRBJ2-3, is EPEVTQTPSHQVTQMGQEVILRCVPISNHLYFYWYRQILGQKVEFLVSFYNNEISEKSEIFDDQFSVERPDGSNFTLKIRSTKLEDSAMYFCASNRDISDTQYFGPGTRLTVL.

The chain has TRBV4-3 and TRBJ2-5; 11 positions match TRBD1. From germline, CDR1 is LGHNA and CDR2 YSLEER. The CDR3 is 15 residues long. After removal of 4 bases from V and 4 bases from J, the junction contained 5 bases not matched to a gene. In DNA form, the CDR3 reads TGCGCCAGCAGCCCAGCCGGGACAGGGGGAGAGACCCAGTACTTC. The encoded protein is CASSPAGTGGETQYF.

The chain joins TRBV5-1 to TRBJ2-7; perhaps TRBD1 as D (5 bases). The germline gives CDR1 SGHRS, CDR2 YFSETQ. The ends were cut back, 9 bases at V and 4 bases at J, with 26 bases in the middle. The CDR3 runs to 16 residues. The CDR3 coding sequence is TGCGCCAACTACCAGGGCAAGGGCTTCGCGTGGTACGAGCAGTACTTC. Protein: CANYQGKGFAWYEQYF.

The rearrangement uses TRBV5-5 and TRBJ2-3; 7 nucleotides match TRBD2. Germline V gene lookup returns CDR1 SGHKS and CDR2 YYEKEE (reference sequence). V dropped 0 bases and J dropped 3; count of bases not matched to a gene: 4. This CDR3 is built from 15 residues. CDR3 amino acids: CASSLEAGKTDTQYF. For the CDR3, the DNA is TGTGCCAGCAGCTTGGAAGCGGGGAAGACAGATACGCAGTATTTT.

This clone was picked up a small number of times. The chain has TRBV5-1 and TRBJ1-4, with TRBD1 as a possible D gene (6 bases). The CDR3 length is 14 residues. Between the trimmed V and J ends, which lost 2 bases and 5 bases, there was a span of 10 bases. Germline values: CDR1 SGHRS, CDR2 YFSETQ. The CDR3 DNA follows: TGCGCCAGCAGCTTTTCCGGGACAAATGAAAAACTGTTTTTT. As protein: CASSFSGTNEKLFF.

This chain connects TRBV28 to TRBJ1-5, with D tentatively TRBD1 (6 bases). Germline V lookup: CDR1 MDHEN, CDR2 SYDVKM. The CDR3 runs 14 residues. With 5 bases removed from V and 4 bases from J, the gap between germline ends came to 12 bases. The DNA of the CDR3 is TGTGCCAGCAGTGACCCAAGGGGGAATCAGCCCCAGCATTTT. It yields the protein CASSDPRGNQPQHF.

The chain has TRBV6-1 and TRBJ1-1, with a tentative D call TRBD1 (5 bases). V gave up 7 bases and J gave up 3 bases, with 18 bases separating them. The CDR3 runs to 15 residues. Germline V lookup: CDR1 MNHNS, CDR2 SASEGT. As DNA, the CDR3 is TGTGCCAGCACCGAAGGGCAGGGCGTGCACACTGAAGCTTTCTTT. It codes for CASTEGQGVHTEAFF.

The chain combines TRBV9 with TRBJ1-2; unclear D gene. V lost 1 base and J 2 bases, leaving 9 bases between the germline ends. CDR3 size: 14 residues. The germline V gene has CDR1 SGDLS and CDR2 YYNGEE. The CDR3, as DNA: TGTGCCAGCAGCGTAAGAGAGACAAACTATGGCTACACCTTC. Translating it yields CASSVRETNYGYTF.

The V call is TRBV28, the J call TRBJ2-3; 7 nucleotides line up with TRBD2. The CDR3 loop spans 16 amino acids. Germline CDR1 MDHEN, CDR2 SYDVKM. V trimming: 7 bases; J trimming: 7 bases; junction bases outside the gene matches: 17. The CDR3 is CASIQRSGIPRNTQYF. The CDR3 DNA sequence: TGTGCCAGCATACAGAGGAGCGGGATCCCGAGAAATACGCAGTATTTT.

CDR3 loop: CASSVAGDFVFSEAFF. The CDR3 nucleotides are TGTGCCAGCAGCGTAGCTGGTGACTTCGTTTTTTCTGAAGCTTTCTTT. The rearrangement uses TRBV9 and TRBJ1-1; D is undetermined. Germline CDR1 is SGDLS and CDR2 is YYNGEE. The V and J ends lost 0 bases and 6 bases respectively, with 18 bases between them. The CDR3 runs 16 residues.

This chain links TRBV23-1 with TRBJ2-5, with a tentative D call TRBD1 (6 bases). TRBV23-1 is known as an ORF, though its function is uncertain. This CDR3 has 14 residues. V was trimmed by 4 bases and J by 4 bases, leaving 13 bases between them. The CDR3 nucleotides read TGCGCCAGCAGTCGGAGTGGGGGCCGAGAGACCCAGTACTTC. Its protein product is CASSRSGGRETQYF.

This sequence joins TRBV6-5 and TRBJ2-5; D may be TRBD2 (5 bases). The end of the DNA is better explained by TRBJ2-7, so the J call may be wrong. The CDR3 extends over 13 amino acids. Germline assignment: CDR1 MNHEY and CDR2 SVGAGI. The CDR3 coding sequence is TGTGCCAGCAGGTCCTCCGGGGACTACGAGCAGTACTTC. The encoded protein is CASRSSGDYEQYF.

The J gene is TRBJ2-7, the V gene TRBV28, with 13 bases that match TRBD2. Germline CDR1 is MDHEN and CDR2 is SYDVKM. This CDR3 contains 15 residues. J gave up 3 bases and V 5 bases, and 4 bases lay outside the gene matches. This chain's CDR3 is CASSRTSGGFYEQYF. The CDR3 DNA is TGTGCCAGCAGTAGGACTAGCGGGGGATTCTACGAGCAGTACTTC.

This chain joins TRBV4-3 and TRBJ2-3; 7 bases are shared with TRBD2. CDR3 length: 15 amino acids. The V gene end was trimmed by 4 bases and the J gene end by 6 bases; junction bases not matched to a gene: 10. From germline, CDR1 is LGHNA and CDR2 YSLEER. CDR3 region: CASSPTSVGRDTQYF. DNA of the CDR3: TGCGCCAGCAGCCCCACTAGCGTGGGAAGGGATACGCAGTATTTT.

The CDR3 sequence is CASSSDRDWSGNTIYF. The CDR3 DNA reads TGCGCCAGCAGCTCGGACAGGGATTGGTCTGGAAACACCATATATTTT. The gene calls are TRBV5-1 and TRBJ1-3, with 8 bases matching TRBD1. The CDR3 is 16 residues long. Germline V gives CDR1 SGHRS, CDR2 YFSETQ. V lost 3 bases and J lost 1; bases outside the gene matches: 6.

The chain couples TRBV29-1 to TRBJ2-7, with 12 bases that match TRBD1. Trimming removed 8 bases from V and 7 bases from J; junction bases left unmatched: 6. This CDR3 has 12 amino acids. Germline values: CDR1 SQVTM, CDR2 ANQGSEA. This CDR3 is CSSGTGGGEQYF. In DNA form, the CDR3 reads TGCAGCTCCGGGACAGGGGGCGGAGAGCAGTACTTC.

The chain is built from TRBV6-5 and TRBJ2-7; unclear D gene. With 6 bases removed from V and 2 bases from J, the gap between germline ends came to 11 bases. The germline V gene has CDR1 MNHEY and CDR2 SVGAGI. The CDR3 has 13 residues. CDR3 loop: CASSLRGAYEQYF. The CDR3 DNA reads TGTGCCAGCAGCTTACGAGGCGCCTACGAGCAGTACTTC.

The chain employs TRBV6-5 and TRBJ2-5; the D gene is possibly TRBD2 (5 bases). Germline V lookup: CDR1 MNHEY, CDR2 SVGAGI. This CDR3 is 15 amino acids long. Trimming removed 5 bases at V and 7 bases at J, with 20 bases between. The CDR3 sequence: CASSPPGSPGATQYF. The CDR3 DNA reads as TGTGCCAGCAGTCCCCCGGGGAGCCCCGGTGCGACCCAGTACTTC.

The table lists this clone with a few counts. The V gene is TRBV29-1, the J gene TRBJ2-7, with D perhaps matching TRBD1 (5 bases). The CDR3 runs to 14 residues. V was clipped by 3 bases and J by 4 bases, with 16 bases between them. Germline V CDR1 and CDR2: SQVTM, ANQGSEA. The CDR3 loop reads CSVDKQKTAYEQYF. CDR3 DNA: TGCAGCGTTGACAAGCAGAAGACAGCATACGAGCAGTACTTC.

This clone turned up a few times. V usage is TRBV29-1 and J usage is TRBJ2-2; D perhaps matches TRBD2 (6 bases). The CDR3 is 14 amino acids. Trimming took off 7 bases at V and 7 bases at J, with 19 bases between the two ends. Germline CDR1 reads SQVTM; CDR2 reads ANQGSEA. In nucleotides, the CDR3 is TGCAGCGGAGGCATGGGGGGAGCTCACGGGGAGCTGTTTTTT. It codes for CSGGMGGAHGELFF.

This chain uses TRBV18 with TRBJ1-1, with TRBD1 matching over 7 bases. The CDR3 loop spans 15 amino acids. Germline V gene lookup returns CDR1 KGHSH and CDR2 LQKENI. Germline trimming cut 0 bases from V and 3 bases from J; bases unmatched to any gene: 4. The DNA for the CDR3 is TGTGCCAGCTCACCACCCGGGACAGCCCACACTGAAGCTTTCTTT. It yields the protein CASSPPGTAHTEAFF.